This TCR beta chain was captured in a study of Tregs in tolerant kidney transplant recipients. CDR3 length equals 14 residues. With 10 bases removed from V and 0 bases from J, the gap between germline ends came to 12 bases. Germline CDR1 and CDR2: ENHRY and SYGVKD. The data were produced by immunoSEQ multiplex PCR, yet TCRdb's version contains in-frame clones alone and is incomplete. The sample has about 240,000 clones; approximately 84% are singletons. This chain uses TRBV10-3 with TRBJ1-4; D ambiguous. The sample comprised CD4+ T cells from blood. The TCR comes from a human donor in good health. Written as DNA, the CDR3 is TGTGCCACCAGAAGTCCTGCAACTAATGAAAAACTGTTTTTT. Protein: CATRSPATNEKLFF.